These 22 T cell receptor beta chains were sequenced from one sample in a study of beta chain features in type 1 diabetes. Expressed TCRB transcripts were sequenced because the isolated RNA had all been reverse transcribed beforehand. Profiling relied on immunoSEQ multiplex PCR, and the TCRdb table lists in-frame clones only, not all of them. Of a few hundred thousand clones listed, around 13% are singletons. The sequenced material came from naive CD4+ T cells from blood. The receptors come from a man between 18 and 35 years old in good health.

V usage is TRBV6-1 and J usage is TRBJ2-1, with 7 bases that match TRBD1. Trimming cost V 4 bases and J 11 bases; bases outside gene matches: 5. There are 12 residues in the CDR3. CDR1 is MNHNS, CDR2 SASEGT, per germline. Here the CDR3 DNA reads TGTGCCAGCAGTGCCCAGGGGGACCAGCAGTTCTTC. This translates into CASSAQGDQQFF.

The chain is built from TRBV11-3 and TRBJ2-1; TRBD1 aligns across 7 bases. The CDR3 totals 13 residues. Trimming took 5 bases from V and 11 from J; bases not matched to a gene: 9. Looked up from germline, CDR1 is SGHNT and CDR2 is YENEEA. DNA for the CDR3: TGTGCCAGCAGCCCTAAGACAGGGCATCAGCAGTTCTTC. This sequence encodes CASSPKTGHQQFF.

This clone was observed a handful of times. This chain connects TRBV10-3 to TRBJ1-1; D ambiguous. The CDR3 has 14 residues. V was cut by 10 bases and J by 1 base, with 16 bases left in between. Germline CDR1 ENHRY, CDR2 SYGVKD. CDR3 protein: CATIRTGKNTEAFF. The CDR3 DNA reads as TGTGCCACTATAAGGACTGGCAAGAACACTGAAGCTTTCTTT.

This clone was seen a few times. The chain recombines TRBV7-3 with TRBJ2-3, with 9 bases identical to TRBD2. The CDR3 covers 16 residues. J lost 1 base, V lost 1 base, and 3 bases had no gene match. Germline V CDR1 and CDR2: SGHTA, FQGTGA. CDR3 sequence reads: CASSLKRTSGTDTQYF. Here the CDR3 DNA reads TGTGCCAGCAGCTTAAAGAGGACTAGCGGCACAGATACGCAGTATTTT.

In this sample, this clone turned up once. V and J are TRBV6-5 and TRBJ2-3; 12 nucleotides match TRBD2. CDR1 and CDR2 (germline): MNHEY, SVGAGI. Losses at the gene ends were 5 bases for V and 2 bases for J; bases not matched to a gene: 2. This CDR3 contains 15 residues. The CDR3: CASSGLAGNTDTQYF. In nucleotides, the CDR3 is TGTGCCAGCAGTGGACTAGCGGGGAACACAGATACGCAGTATTTT.

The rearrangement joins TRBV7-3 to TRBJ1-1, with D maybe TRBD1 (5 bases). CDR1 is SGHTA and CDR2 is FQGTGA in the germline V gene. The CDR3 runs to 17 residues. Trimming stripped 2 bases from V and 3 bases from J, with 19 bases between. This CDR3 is CASSLYPARRVDTEAFF. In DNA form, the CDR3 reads TGTGCCAGCAGCTTATATCCCGCACGCAGGGTTGACACTGAAGCTTTCTTT. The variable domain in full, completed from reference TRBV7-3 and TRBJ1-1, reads GAGVSQTPSNKVTEKGKYVELRCDPISGHTALYWYRQSLGQGPEFLIYFQGTGAADDSGLPNDRFFAVRPEGSVSTLKIQRTERGDSAVYLCASSLYPARRVDTEAFFGQGTRLTVV.

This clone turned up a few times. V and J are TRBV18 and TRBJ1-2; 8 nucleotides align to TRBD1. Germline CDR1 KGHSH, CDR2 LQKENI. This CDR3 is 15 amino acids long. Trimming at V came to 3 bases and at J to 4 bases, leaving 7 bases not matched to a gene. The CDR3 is CASSPEDRVLYGYTF. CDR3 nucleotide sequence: TGTGCCAGCTCACCCGAGGACAGGGTCCTCTATGGCTACACCTTC.

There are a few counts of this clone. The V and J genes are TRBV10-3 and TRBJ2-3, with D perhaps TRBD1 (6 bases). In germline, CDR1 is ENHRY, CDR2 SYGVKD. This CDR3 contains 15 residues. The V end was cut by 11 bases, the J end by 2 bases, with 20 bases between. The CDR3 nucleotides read TGTGCCGCCCGGCTAGGTACAGGGACCACAGATACGCAGTATTTT. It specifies CAARLGTGTTDTQYF.

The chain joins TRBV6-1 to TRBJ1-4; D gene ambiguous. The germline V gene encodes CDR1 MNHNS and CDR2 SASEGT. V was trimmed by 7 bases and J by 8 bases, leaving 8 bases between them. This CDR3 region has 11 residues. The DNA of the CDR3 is TGTGCCAGCACCTCGGGGGAAAAACTGTTTTTT. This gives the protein CASTSGEKLFF.

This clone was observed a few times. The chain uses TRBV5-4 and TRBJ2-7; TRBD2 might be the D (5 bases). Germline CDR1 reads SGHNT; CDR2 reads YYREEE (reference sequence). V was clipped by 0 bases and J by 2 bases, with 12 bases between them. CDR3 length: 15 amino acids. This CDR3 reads CASSLAWTETYEQYF. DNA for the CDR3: TGTGCCAGCAGCTTGGCCTGGACTGAAACCTACGAGCAGTACTTC. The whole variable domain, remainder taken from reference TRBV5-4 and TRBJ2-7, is ETGVTQSPTHLIKTRGQQVTLRCSSQSGHNTVSWYQQALGQGPQFIFQYYREEENGRGNFPPRFSGLQFPNYSSELNVNALELDDSALYLCASSLAWTETYEQYFGPGTRLTVT.

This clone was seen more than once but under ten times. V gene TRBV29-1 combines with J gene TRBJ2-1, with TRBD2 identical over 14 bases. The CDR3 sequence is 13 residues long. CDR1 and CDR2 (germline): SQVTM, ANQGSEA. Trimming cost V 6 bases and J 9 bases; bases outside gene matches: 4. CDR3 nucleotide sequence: TGCAGCGTGACTAGCGGGGGGGCCGGTGAGCAGTTCTTC. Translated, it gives CSVTSGGAGEQFF.

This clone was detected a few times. The DNA for the CDR3 is TGTGCCAGCTCACCGGGACAAAGCTCTGAAGCTTTCTTT. Translating it yields CASSPGQSSEAFF. This rearrangement joins TRBV18 to TRBJ1-1; D perhaps matches TRBD1 (6 bases). CDR1 is KGHSH and CDR2 is LQKENI in the germline V gene. Between the trimmed V and J ends, which lost 3 bases and 6 bases, there was a span of 11 bases. The CDR3 has 13 residues.

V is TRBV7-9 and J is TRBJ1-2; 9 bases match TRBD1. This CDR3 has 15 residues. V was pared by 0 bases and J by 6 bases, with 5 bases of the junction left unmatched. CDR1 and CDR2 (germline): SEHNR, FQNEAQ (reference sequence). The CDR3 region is CASSLAGQGFDGYTF. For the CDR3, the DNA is TGTGCCAGCAGCTTAGCCGGACAGGGGTTCGATGGCTACACCTTC. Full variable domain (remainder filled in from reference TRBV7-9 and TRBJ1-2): DTGVSQNPRHKITKRGQNVTFRCDPISEHNRLYWYRQTLGQGPEFLTYFQNEAQLEKSRLLSDRFSAERPKGSFSTLEIQRTEQGDSAMYLCASSLAGQGFDGYTFGSGTRLTVV.

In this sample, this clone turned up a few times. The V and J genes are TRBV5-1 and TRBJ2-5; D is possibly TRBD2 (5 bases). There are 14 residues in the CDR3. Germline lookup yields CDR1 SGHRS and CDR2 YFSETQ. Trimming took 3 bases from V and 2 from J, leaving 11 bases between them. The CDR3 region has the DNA TGCGCCAGCAGCTCGCCGGGGAAACAAGAGACCCAGTACTTC. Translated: CASSSPGKQETQYF. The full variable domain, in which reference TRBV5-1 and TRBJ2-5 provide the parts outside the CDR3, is KAGVTQTPRYLIKTRGQQVTLSCSPISGHRSVSWYQQTPGQGLQFLFEYFSETQRNKGNFPGRFSGRQFSNSRSEMNVSTLELGDSALYLCASSSPGKQETQYFGPGTRLLVL.

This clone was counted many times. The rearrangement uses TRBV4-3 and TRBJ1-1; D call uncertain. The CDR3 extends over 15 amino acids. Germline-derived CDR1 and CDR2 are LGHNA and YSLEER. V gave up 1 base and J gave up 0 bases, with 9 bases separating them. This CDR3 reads CASSQGVRMNTEAFF. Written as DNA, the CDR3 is TGCGCCAGCAGCCAAGGGGTCAGGATGAACACTGAAGCTTTCTTT.

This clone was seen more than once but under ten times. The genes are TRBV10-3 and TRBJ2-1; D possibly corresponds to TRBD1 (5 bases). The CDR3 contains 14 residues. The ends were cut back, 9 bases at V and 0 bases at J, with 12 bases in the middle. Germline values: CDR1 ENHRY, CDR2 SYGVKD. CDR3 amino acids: CAIGATSSYNEQFF. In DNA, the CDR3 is TGTGCCATAGGGGCCACGAGCTCCTACAATGAGCAGTTCTTC.

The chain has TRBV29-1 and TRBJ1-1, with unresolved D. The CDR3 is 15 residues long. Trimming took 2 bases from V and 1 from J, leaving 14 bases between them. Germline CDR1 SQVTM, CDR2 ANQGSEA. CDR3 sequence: CSVERKGRSNTEAFF. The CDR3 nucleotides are TGCAGCGTTGAACGCAAAGGCAGGTCGAACACTGAAGCTTTCTTT.

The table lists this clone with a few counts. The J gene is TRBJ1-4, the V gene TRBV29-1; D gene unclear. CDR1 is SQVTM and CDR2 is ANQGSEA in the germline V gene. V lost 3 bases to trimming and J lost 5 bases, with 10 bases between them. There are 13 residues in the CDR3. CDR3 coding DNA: TGCAGCGTTGACCGACGAGGAAATGAAAAACTGTTTTTT. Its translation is CSVDRRGNEKLFF.

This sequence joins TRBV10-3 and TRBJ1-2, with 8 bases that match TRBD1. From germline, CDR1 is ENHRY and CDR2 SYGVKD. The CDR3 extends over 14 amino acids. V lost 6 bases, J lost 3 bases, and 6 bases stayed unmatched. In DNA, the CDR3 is TGTGCCATCAGCGAAACGACAGGGGACTATGGCTACACCTTC. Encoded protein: CAISETTGDYGYTF.

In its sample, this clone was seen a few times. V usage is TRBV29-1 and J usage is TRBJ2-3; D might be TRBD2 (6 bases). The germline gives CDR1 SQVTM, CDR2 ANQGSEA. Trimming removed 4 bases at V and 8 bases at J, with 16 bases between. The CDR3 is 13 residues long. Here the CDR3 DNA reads TGCAGCGTTGCCGGGAGAGGTCCCCTTACGCAGTATTTT. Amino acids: CSVAGRGPLTQYF.

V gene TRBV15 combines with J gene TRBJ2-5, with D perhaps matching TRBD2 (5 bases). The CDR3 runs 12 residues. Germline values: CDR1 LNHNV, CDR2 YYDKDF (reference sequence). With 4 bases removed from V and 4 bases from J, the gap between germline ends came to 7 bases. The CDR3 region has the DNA TGTGCCACCAGCATGGGGAGAGAGACCCAGTACTTC. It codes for CATSMGRETQYF.

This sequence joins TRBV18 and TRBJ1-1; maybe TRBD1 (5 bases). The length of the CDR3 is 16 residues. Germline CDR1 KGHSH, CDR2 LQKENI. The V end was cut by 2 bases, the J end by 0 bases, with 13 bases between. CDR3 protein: CASSPRTGRLNTEAFF. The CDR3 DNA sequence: TGTGCCAGCTCACCAAGAACAGGACGGCTGAACACTGAAGCTTTCTTT.